The rows below give T cell receptor beta chains drawn from one sample of a study of T cell repertoires in cytomegalovirus infection. One entry per CDR3 protein, called by TCRdb with MiXCR from the reads. The sample includes 600,000 to 800,000 distinct CDR3 sequences, roughly a quarter of them seen just once. Sequencing was carried out using CD8+ T cells from PBMCs. These receptors all come from a human donor in good health (CMV status not recorded). Some clones in this sample may be carry-over from other donors' samples. The CDR3 runs from the conserved cysteine through the conserved F or W. A D gene is named only where the DNA matches it firmly. For some rows the clone size is stated as once, few or many, or as a class when expanded; others skip it.

clone_size	j_call	d_call	v_call	cdr3_aa	cdr3_nt
-	TRBJ2-2	-	TRBV19	CASSWGIFTGELFF	TGTGCCAGTAGTTGGGGGATTTTCACCGGGGAGCTGTTTTTT
many	TRBJ2-2	TRBD2	TRBV7-6	CASSPGGIRNTGELFF	TGTGCCAGCAGCCCGGGGGGTATTAGGAACACCGGGGAGCTGTTTTTT
few	TRBJ2-7	TRBD2	TRBV20-1	CSARDKASGGYEQYF	TGCAGTGCTAGAGATAAGGCTAGCGGGGGCTACGAGCAGTACTTC
-	TRBJ1-5	TRBD1	TRBV12-3/TRBV12-4	CASSTDRGANQPQHF	TGTGCCAGCAGCACAGACAGGGGTGCCAATCAGCCCCAGCATTTT
many	TRBJ1-1	TRBD1	TRBV20-1	CSAPGQGNTEAFF	TGCAGTGCACCGGGACAGGGGAACACTGAAGCTTTCTTT
-	TRBJ1-2	-	TRBV12-5	CASGWLSRYGYTF	TGTGCTAGTGGTTGGCTAAGTCGCTATGGCTACACCTTC
few	TRBJ2-1	-	TRBV14	CASSQDLPLTSYNNEQFF	TGTGCCAGCAGCCAAGATTTACCCCTTACGAGCTACAACAATGAGCAGTTCTTC
-	TRBJ2-2	TRBD1	TRBV25-1	CASSTHGTGVANTGELFF	TGTGCCAGCAGTACCCACGGGACAGGGGTTGCGAACACCGGGGAGCTGTTTTTT
-	TRBJ1-2	-	TRBV10-3	CAIRTLLWDGYYGYTF	TGTGCCATCAGGACCCTCCTTTGGGACGGTTACTATGGCTACACCTTC
-	TRBJ2-3	-	TRBV9	CASSVQLSTDTQYF	TGTGCCAGCAGCGTCCAGCTGTCAACAGATACGCAGTATTTT
-	TRBJ2-2	-	TRBV7-3	CASSLTFQGSTGELFF	TGTGCCAGCAGCTTAACTTTCCAGGGCTCCACCGGGGAGCTGTTTTTT
few	TRBJ2-2	TRBD2	TRBV7-9	CASSRGGALFF	TGTGCCAGCAGCAGGGGAGGGGCGCTGTTTTTT
-	TRBJ1-1	TRBD1	TRBV7-9	CASSLAGQGSWVGDTEAFF	TGTGCCAGCAGCTTAGCGGGACAGGGATCCTGGGTGGGGGACACTGAAGCTTTCTTT
few	TRBJ2-4	TRBD2	TRBV7-9	CASRVGGKDIQYF	TGTGCCAGCCGAGTCGGGGGGAAGGACATTCAGTACTTC
many	TRBJ2-7	TRBD2	TRBV7-9	CASSPGGFYEQYF	TGTGCCAGCAGCCCGGGAGGGTTCTACGAGCAGTACTTC